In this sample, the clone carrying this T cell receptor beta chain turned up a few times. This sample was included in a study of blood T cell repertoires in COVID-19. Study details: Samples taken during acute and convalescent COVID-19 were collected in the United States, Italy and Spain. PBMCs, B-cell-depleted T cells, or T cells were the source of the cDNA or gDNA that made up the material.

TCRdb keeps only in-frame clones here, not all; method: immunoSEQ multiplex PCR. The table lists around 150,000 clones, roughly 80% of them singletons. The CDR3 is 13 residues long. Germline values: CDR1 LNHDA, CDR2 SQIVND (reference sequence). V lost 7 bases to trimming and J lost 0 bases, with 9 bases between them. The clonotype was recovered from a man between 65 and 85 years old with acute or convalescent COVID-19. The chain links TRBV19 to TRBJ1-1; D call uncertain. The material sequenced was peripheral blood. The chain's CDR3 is CASKSRVNTEAFF. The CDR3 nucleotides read TGTGCCAGTAAATCCCGGGTGAACACTGAAGCTTTCTTT.